Listed here is a single TCR beta chain. A read error may explain this, as a much larger clone is one base away. The data originate from a study of response to subunit inactivated influenza vaccine. TCRdb independently ran MiXCR on the RT-PCR reads; one entry per CDR3 protein. Of just under 550,000 distinct CDR3 sequences in the sample, 20% to 25% were seen once. The germline V gene encodes CDR1 SNHLY and CDR2 FYNNEI. This CDR3 comprises 12 residues. The same sample was also studied in work on T cells expressing NK-cell markers. As reported in that work: Researchers built TCR beta cDNA using 5'RACE template switching with UMIs. Dominance of the CD3+CD56-NKG2C+ fraction by these clonotypes also held in a handful of donors.

The J gene is TRBJ1-1, the V gene TRBV2; tentative D call: TRBD1 (5 bases). The receptor comes from a man in his forties or fifties who received an inactivated influenza vaccine. The material was CD4+ T cells sorted from PBMCs, obtained approximately 12 days after vaccination. Here the CDR3 reads CAGGNMNTEASF. The CDR3 nucleotides are TGTGCCGGGGGAAACATGAACACTGAAGCTTCCTTT.